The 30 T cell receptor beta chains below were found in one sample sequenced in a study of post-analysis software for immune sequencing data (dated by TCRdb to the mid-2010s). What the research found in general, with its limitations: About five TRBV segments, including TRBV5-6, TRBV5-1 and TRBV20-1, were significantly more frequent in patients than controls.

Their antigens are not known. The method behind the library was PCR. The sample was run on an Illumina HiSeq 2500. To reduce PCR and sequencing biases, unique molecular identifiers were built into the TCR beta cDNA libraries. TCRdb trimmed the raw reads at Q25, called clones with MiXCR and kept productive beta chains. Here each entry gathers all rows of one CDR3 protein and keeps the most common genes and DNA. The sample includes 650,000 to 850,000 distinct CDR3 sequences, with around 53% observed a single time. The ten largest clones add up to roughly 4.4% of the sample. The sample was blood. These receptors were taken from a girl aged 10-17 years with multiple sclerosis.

CDR3 sequence: CSVGTVASAEQYF. DNA for the CDR3: TGCAGCGTGGGGACAGTTGCCTCTGCCGAGCAGTACTTC. The chain recombines TRBV29-1 with TRBJ2-7; 7 nucleotides match TRBD1. J was trimmed by 6 bases and V by 6 bases; bases with no gene match: 11. Germline CDR1 reads SQVTM; CDR2 reads ANQGSEA. The CDR3 length is 13 residues.

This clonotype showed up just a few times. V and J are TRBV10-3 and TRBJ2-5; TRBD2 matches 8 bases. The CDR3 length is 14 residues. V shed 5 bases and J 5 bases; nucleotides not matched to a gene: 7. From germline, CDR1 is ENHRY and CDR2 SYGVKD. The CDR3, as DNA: TGTGCCATCAGTCAAGGACTAGCACGCGAGACCCAGTACTTC. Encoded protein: CAISQGLARETQYF.

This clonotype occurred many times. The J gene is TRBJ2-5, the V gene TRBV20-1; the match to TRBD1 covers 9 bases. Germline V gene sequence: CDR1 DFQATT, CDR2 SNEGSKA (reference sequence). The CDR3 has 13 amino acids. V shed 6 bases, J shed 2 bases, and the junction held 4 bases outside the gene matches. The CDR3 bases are TGCAGTGCCCGGGGACAGGGACAAGAGACCCAGTACTTC. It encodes CSARGQGQETQYF.

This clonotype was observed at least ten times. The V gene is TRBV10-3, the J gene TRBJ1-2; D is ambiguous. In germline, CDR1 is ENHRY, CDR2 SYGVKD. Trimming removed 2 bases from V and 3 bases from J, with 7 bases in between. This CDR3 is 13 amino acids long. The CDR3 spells CAISEARDYGYTF. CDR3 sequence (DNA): TGTGCCATCAGTGAGGCCCGGGACTATGGCTACACCTTC.

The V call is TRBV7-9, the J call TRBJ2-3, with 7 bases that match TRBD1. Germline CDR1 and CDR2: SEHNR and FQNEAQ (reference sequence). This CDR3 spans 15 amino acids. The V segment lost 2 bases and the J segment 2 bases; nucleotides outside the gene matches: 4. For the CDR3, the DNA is TGTGCCAGCAGCTTACCGGGACAGATCACAGATACGCAGTATTTT. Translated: CASSLPGQITDTQYF.

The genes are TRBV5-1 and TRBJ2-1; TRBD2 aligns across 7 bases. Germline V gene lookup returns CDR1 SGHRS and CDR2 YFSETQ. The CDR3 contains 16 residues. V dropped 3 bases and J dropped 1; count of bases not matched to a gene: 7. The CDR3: CASSSNAGESYNEQFF. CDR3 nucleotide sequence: TGCGCCAGCAGCTCCAACGCGGGGGAGTCCTACAATGAGCAGTTCTTC.

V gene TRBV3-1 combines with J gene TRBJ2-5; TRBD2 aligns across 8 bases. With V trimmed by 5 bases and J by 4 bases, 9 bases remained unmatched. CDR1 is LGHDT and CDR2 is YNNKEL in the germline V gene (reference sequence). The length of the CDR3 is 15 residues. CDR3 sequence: CASSYTGTRGETQYF. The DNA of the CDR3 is TGTGCCAGCAGCTACACCGGGACTAGAGGAGAGACCCAGTACTTC.

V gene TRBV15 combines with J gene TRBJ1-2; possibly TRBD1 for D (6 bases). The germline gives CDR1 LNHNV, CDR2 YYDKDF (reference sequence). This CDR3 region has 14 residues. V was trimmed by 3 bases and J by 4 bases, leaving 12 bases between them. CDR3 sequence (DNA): TGTGCCACCAGCAGGGACAGAGGAACCTATGGCTACACCTTC. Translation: CATSRDRGTYGYTF.

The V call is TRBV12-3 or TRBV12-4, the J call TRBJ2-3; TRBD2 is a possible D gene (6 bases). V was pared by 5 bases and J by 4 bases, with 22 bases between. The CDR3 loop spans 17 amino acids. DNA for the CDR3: TGTGCCAGCAGTCCCCACATCGGAGGGGCGCGGTCAGATACGCAGTATTTT. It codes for CASSPHIGGARSDTQYF.

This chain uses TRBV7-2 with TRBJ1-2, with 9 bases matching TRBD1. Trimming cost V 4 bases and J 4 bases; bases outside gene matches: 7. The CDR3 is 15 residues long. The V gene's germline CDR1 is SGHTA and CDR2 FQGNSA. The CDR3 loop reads CASSYSGQGFYGYTF. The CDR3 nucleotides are TGTGCCAGCAGCTACTCGGGACAGGGATTCTATGGCTACACCTTC. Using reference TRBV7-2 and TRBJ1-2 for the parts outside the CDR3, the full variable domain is GAGVSQSPSNKVTEKGKDVELRCDPISGHTALYWYRQSLGQGLEFLIYFQGNSAPDKSGLPSDRFSAERTGGSVSTLTIQRTQQEDSAVYLCASSYSGQGFYGYTFGSGTRLTVV.

CDR3 loop: CASSSKGLDQETQYF. CDR3 in DNA: TGTGCCAGCAGCTCCAAGGGACTGGATCAAGAGACCCAGTACTTC. The chain employs TRBV11-1 and TRBJ2-5; D perhaps matches TRBD2 (6 bases). The ends were cut back, 4 bases at V and 2 bases at J, with 14 bases in the middle. Germline V gene data show CDR1 as SGHAT and CDR2 as FQDESV (reference sequence). The CDR3 spans 15 residues.

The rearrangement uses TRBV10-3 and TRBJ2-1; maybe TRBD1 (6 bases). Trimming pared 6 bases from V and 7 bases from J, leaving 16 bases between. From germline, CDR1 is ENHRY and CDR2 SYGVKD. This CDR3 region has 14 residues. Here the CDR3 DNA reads TGTGCCATCAGGATAGGACAGTTTACGAATGAGCAGTTCTTC. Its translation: CAIRIGQFTNEQFF.

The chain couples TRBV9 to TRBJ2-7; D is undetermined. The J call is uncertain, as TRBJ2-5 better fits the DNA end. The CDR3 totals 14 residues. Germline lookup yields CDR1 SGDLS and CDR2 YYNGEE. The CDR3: CASSVTQVKETQYF. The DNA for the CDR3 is TGTGCCAGCAGCGTCACGCAGGTCAAGGAGACCCAGTACTTC.

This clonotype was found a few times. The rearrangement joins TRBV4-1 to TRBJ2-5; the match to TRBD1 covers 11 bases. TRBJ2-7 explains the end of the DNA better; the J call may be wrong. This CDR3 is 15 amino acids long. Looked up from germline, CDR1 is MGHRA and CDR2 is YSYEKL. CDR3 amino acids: CASSPRTGGLYEQYF. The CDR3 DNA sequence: TGCGCCAGCAGCCCCCGGACAGGGGGCCTCTACGAGCAGTACTTC.

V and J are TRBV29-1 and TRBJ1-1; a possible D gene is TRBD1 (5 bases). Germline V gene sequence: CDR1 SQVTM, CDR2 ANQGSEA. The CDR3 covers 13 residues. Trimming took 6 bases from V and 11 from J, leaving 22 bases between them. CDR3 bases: TGCAGCGTGAGAGTTGCCGGGGGGGTTCACGCTTTCTTT. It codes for CSVRVAGGVHAFF.

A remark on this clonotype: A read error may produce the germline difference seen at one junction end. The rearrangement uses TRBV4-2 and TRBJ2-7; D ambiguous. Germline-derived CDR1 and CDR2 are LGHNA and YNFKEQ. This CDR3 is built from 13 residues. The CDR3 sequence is CASRQEDSYEQYF. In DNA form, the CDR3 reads TGTGCCAGCAGACAAGAGGACTCCTACGAGCAGTACTTC.

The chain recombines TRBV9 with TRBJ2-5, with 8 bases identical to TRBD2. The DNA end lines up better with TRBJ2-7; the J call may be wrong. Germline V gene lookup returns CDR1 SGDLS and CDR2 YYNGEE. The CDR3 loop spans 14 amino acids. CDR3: CASSVGTRSYEQYF. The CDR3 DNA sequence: TGTGCCAGCAGCGTCGGGACTAGGAGCTACGAGCAGTACTTC.

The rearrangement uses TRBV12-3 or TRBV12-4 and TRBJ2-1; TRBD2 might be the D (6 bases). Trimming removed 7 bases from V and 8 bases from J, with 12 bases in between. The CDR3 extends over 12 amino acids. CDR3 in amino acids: CASNQEGHEQFF. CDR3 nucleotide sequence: TGTGCCAGCAATCAGGAGGGCCATGAGCAGTTCTTC.

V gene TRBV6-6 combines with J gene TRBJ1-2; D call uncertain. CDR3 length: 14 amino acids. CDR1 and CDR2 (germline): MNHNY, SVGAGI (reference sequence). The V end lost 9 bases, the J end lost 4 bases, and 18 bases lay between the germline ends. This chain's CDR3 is CASQHPIGVYGYTF. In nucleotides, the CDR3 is TGTGCCAGTCAGCACCCGATCGGGGTCTATGGCTACACCTTC.

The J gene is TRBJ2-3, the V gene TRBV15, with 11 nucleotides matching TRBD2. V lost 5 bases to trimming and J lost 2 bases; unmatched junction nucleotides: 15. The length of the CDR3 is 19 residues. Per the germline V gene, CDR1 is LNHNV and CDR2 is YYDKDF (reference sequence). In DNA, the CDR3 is TGTGCCACCAGCTCTCCTTCCGCCGGGACTAGCGGCTTCACAGATACGCAGTATTTT. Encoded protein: CATSSPSAGTSGFTDTQYF.

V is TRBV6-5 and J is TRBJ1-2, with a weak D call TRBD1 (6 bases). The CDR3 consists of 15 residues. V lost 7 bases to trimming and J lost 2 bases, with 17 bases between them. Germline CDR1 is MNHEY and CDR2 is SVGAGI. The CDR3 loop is CASIGTGNENYGYTF. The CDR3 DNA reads TGTGCCAGCATAGGAACAGGGAATGAAAACTATGGCTACACCTTC.

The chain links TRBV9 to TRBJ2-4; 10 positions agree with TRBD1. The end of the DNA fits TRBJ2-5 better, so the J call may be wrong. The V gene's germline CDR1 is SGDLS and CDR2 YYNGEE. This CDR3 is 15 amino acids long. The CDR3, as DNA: TGTGCCAGCAGCGTCTTGGGACAGGGGTTGGAGACCCAGTACTTC. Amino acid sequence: CASSVLGQGLETQYF.

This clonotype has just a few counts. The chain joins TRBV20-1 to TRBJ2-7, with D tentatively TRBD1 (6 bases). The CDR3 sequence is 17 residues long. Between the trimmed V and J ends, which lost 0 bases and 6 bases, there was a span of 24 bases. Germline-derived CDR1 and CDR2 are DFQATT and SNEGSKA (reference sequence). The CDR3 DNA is TGCAGTGCTAGAGATTTATTCCGGCAGGGGAGTTTTGGCGAGCAGTACTTC. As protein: CSARDLFRQGSFGEQYF.

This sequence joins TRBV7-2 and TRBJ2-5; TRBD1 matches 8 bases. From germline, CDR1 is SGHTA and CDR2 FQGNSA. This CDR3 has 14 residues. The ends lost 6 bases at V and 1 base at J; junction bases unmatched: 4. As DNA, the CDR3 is TGTGCCAGCAGACACGACAGGGGCCAAGAGACCCAGTACTTC. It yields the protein CASRHDRGQETQYF.

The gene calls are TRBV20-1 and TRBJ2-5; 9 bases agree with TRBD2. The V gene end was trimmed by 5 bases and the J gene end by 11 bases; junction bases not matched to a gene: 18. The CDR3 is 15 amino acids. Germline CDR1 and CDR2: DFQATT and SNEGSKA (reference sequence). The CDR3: CSASPQTSGRREQYF. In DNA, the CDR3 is TGCAGTGCTTCGCCTCAGACTAGCGGTCGGCGAGAGCAGTACTTC.

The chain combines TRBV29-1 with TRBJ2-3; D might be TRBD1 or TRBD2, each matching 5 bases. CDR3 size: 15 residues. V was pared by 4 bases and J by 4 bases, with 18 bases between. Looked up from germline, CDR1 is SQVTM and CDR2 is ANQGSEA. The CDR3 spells CSVVLLRGLPDTQYF. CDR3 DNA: TGCAGCGTTGTCCTTTTACGGGGCCTTCCAGATACGCAGTATTTT.

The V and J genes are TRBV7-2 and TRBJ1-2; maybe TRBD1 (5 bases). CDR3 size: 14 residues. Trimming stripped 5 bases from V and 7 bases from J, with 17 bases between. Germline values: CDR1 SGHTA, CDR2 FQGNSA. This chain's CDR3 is CASSSGTASGGYTF. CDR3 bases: TGTGCCAGCAGCAGCGGGACGGCTTCAGGTGGCTACACCTTC.

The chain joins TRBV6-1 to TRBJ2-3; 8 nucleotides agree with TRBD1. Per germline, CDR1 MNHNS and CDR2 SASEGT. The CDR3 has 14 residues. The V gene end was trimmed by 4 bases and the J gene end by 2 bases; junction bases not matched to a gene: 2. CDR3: CASSVDRATDTQYF. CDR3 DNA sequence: TGTGCCAGCAGTGTGGACAGGGCCACAGATACGCAGTATTTT.

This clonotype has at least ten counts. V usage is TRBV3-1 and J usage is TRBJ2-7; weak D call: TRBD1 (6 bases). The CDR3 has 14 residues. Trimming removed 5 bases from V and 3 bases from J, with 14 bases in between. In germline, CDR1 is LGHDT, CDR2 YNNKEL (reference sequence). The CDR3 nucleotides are TGTGCCAGCAGCTACGGACAGCTCAGCTACGAGCAGTACTTC. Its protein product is CASSYGQLSYEQYF.

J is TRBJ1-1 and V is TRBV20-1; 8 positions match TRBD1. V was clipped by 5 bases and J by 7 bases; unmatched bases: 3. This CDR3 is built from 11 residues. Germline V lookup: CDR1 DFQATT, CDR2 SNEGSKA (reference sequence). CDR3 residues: CSAGQGSEAFF. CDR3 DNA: TGCAGTGCTGGACAGGGAAGTGAAGCTTTCTTT.